This T cell receptor beta chain was observed in a study of identical twins. The sample holds a few counts of this clonotype. Germline CDR1 and CDR2: MNHNS and SASEGT. Trimming shortened V by 6 bases and J by 3 bases, and 5 bases separated the two germline ends. This CDR3 is built from 12 residues. MiXCR, run by TCRdb on the 5' RACE reads, gives a single entry per CDR3 protein. This table holds hundreds of thousands of distinct CDR3 sequences, around a sixth found once. Another study also made use of these data, one on T cells expressing NK-cell markers. From that paper: TCR beta repertoires came from sorted CD3+CD56+NKG2C+, CD3+CD56+NKG2C- and CD3+CD56-NKG2C+ T cells.

The receptor comes from a woman between 18 and 29 years old in good health. Sequences were obtained from PBMCs. V usage is TRBV6-1 and J usage is TRBJ2-2, with D unresolved. The CDR3 DNA is TGTGCCAGCAGGGACCACACCGGGGAGCTGTTTTTT. Protein product: CASRDHTGELFF.